In this sample, the clone carrying this T cell receptor beta chain turned up a few times. These data come from a study of blood T cell repertoires in COVID-19. Study background: Spain, Italy and the United States supplied samples that represented acute and convalescent COVID-19. Nucleic acid was either cDNA or gDNA, and it came from T cells, B-cell-depleted T cells, or PBMCs.

The V and J ends lost 4 bases and 6 bases, in that order; junction bases with no gene match: 3. From germline, CDR1 is LGHDT and CDR2 YNNKEL (reference sequence). The CDR3 runs to 14 residues. Per the original methods: For nucleated cells, counts were estimated from reference gene primer amplification. Measured with immunoSEQ multiplex PCR; TCRdb has only the in-frame clones, and not every one. V, J and clone size are taken as reported in that table, and D and trimming were inferred from the DNA itself. The data show roughly 140,000 clones, over 75% seen once. This clonotype originated in a woman between 35 and 50 years old with acute or convalescent COVID-19. This rearrangement joins TRBV3-1 (or the pseudogene TRBV3-2) to TRBJ1-6; 7 bases agree with TRBD1. The sequenced sample consisted of peripheral blood. CDR3 sequence reads: CASSRGQVNSPLHF. CDR3 sequence (DNA): TGTGCCAGCAGCCGCGGACAGGTTAATTCACCCCTCCACTTT.